This T cell receptor (beta chain) was identified in a study of blood T cell repertoires in COVID-19. Background on the study: Sites in the United States, Italy and Spain provided acute and convalescent COVID-19 samples. Nucleic acid was either cDNA or gDNA, and it came from T cells, B-cell-depleted T cells, or PBMCs.

Trimming at V came to 11 bases and at J to 7 bases, leaving 13 bases not matched to a gene. Germline V gives CDR1 WNHNN, CDR2 SYGVQD (reference sequence). The CDR3 is 16 residues long. How the authors handled the data: Reference gene primer amplification in the assay estimated nucleated cell counts. Sequenced by immunoSEQ multiplex PCR; TCRdb stores in-frame clones only, minus some. The V and J calls and clone size were taken over from that table, and D and trimming were inferred from the DNA. Here the sample spans over 55,000 clones, about 90% being singletons. The sequenced sample consisted of peripheral blood. The V and J genes are TRBV10-1 and TRBJ2-1; 14 nucleotides match TRBD2. The clonotype was recovered from a man aged 50 to 60 with active COVID-19. This chain's CDR3 is CASRGTSGSGNNEQFF. The DNA for the CDR3 is TGCGCCTCCCGGGGGACTAGCGGGAGTGGGAATAATGAGCAGTTCTTC.